This passage covers 22 T cell receptor beta chains from one sample sequenced in a study of cytomegalovirus exposure and HLA in healthy donors. The PCR made use of 60 Vbeta and 13 Jbeta primers. Libraries were prepared by immunoSEQ multiplex PCR; TCRdb keeps only in-frame clonotypes and omits some of them. Of about 140,000 clones listed, roughly 83% are singletons. Specimen: PBMCs. All receptors derive from a female donor in good health and CMV-seronegative.

The chain has TRBV30 and TRBJ2-1; D is unclear. This CDR3 spans 13 amino acids. V lost 7 bases and J 5 bases, leaving 15 bases between the germline ends. Germline V gene lookup returns CDR1 GTSNPN and CDR2 SVGIG (reference sequence). CDR3 DNA: TGTGCCTCCGCCCGGTTAGCAGACAATGAGCAGTTCTTC. Protein sequence: CASARLADNEQFF.

This sequence joins TRBV9 and TRBJ2-1, with 9 bases matching TRBD2. Germline V lookup: CDR1 SGDLS, CDR2 YYNGEE. The CDR3 is 15 residues long. Trimming removed 0 bases from V and 6 bases from J; junction bases left unmatched: 4. The CDR3 is CASSVGGGGANEQFF. The CDR3 coding sequence is TGTGCCAGCAGCGTAGGCGGCGGGGGGGCCAATGAGCAGTTCTTC.

This sequence joins TRBV28 and TRBJ2-7; no reliable D call. Germline V lookup: CDR1 MDHEN, CDR2 SYDVKM. The V and J ends lost 4 bases and 4 bases respectively, with 14 bases between them. The CDR3 totals 14 residues. For the CDR3, the DNA is TGTGCCAGCAGTTCTAATCCCTTACGATACGAGCAGTACTTC. Its translation is CASSSNPLRYEQYF.

The CDR3 protein is CASSVGQGNYEQYF. The CDR3, as DNA: TGTGCCAGCAGCGTTGGACAGGGTAACTACGAGCAGTACTTC. The genes are TRBV9 and TRBJ2-7; 8 bases map to TRBD1. CDR3 size: 14 residues. Germline V lookup: CDR1 SGDLS, CDR2 YYNGEE. V trimming: 2 bases; J trimming: 3 bases; junction bases outside the gene matches: 4.

This rearrangement joins TRBV6-5 to TRBJ2-7; 12 bases are shared with TRBD2. Germline lookup yields CDR1 MNHEY and CDR2 SVGAGI. The CDR3 has 14 amino acids. The V gene end was trimmed by 5 bases and the J gene end by 3 bases; junction bases not matched to a gene: 2. In DNA, the CDR3 is TGTGCCAGCAGTAGGACTAGCGGGGACTACGAGCAGTACTTC. Translated, it gives CASSRTSGDYEQYF.

The chain combines TRBV5-4 with TRBJ1-4; D gene unclear. V was clipped by 4 bases and J by 0 bases, with 10 bases between them. This CDR3 is built from 15 residues. Per germline, CDR1 SGHNT and CDR2 YYREEE (reference sequence). The CDR3 sequence is CASSQTSATNEKLFF. For the CDR3, the DNA is TGTGCCAGCAGCCAAACAAGTGCAACTAATGAAAAACTGTTTTTT.

Of note for this clone: Additional DNA sequences in this sample encode the identical CDR3. The rearrangement links TRBV7-8 to TRBJ1-2; a weak D match, TRBD1 (6 bases). CDR3 length equals 13 residues. The V gene's germline CDR1 is SGHVS and CDR2 FQNEAQ. V was pared by 5 bases and J by 3 bases, with 10 bases between. This CDR3 is CASSPDRDYGYTF. The CDR3 nucleotides are TGTGCCAGCAGCCCGGACAGAGACTATGGCTACACCTTC.

The chain recombines TRBV5-1 with TRBJ2-7; D may be TRBD2 (6 bases). The germline V gene encodes CDR1 SGHRS and CDR2 YFSETQ. The V and J ends lost 3 bases and 0 bases respectively, with 16 bases between them. This CDR3 is 16 amino acids long. CDR3 bases: TGCGCCAGCAGCTCCTTCCAAGGGACTGCCTCCTACGAGCAGTACTTC. Encoded protein: CASSSFQGTASYEQYF.

This chain links TRBV9 with TRBJ2-1; 9 nucleotides match TRBD1. This CDR3 spans 15 amino acids. The junction had 2 bases not matched to a gene; V was cut back by 0 bases and J by 4 bases. Germline values: CDR1 SGDLS, CDR2 YYNGEE. The CDR3 loop reads CASSVAGQGYNEQFF. The CDR3 DNA reads TGTGCCAGCAGCGTAGCTGGACAGGGGTACAATGAGCAGTTCTTC.

The chain joins TRBV25-1 to TRBJ2-1, with TRBD2 matching over 8 bases. Germline V gene sequence: CDR1 MGHDK, CDR2 SYGVNS. This CDR3 region has 12 residues. The V gene end was trimmed by 6 bases and the J gene end by 12 bases; junction bases not matched to a gene: 7. This CDR3 is CASRSTSGPQFF. CDR3 in DNA: TGTGCCAGCAGGTCAACTAGCGGACCGCAGTTCTTC.

The chain recombines TRBV5-1 with TRBJ2-6; TRBD1 aligns across 7 bases. The CDR3 has 16 residues. V gave up 6 bases and J gave up 0 bases; unmatched junction bases: 6. The germline gives CDR1 SGHRS, CDR2 YFSETQ. CDR3: CASNRDSFSGANVLTF. Here the CDR3 DNA reads TGCGCCAGCAACCGGGACAGTTTCTCTGGGGCCAACGTCCTGACTTTC.

The rearrangement joins TRBV10-3 to TRBJ2-7; TRBD1 is a possible D gene (6 bases). V was shortened by 3 bases and J by 2 bases, with 14 bases between the two germline ends. The CDR3 has 15 amino acids. Germline V gene lookup returns CDR1 ENHRY and CDR2 SYGVKD. CDR3 sequence (DNA): TGTGCCATCAGTGAATATGGACAGTGGGCCTACGAGCAGTACTTC. Its translation is CAISEYGQWAYEQYF.

V and J are TRBV30 and TRBJ1-2; D is unresolved. The CDR3 spans 11 residues. V shed 5 bases and J shed 6 bases, with 10 bases lying between them. Germline V gives CDR1 GTSNPN, CDR2 SVGIG (reference sequence). The chain's CDR3 is CAWHRGNGYTF. For the CDR3, the DNA is TGTGCCTGGCACCGCGGGAATGGCTACACCTTC.

V usage is TRBV25-1 and J usage is TRBJ1-5; D unresolved. The CDR3 consists of 14 residues. V was pared by 0 bases and J by 2 bases, with 5 bases between. Germline V lookup: CDR1 MGHDK, CDR2 SYGVNS. Written as DNA, the CDR3 is TGTGCCAGCAGTGAATATTATCGCAATCAGCCCCAGCATTTT. Translating it yields CASSEYYRNQPQHF.

The genes are TRBV4-2 and TRBJ2-1, with D possibly TRBD2 on 6 matching bases. In germline, CDR1 is LGHNA, CDR2 YNFKEQ. The CDR3 spans 17 residues. Between the trimmed V and J ends, which lost 2 bases and 6 bases, there was a span of 20 bases. For the CDR3, the DNA is TGTGCCAGCAGCCAAAACCCGGGCCGGGAGAAGGTCAATGAGCAGTTCTTC. Amino acids: CASSQNPGREKVNEQFF.

The chain links TRBV6-5 to TRBJ1-1; D gene ambiguous. The germline V and J ends were trimmed by 2 bases and 4 bases, with 5 bases remaining between them. This CDR3 region has 12 residues. Germline values: CDR1 MNHEY, CDR2 SVGAGI. CDR3 loop: CASSYGSTEAFF. CDR3 bases: TGTGCCAGCAGTTACGGGAGCACTGAAGCTTTCTTT.

The chain recombines TRBV7-9 with TRBJ2-1; D possibly corresponds to TRBD2 (5 bases). The CDR3 contains 14 residues. From germline, CDR1 is SEHNR and CDR2 FQNEAQ (reference sequence). The V end was cut by 1 base, the J end by 8 bases, with 12 bases between. CDR3 sequence reads: CASSLVSSNDEQFF. The CDR3 bases are TGTGCCAGCAGCTTAGTATCTAGCAACGATGAGCAGTTCTTC.

The chain uses TRBV5-1 and TRBJ2-7; D possibly corresponds to TRBD2 (5 bases). There are 14 residues in the CDR3. The ends were cut back, 4 bases at V and 5 bases at J, with 16 bases in the middle. Germline values: CDR1 SGHRS, CDR2 YFSETQ. The CDR3 reads CASSRTFTRNEQYF. The DNA of the CDR3 is TGCGCCAGCAGCCGAACTTTTACTAGAAACGAGCAGTACTTC.

The J gene is TRBJ1-3, the V gene TRBV7-9; D unresolved. The CDR3 spans 14 residues. V gave up 2 bases and J gave up 4 bases, with 9 bases separating them. CDR1 SEHNR and CDR2 FQNEAQ come from the germline V gene (reference sequence). The chain's CDR3 is CASSLLAEGNTIYF. The CDR3 DNA reads TGTGCCAGCAGCTTACTGGCGGAGGGAAACACCATATATTTT. The full variable domain, in which reference TRBV7-9 and TRBJ1-3 provide the parts outside the CDR3, is DTGVSQNPRHKITKRGQNVTFRCDPISEHNRLYWYRQTLGQGPEFLTYFQNEAQLEKSRLLSDRFSAERPKGSFSTLEIQRTEQGDSAMYLCASSLLAEGNTIYFGEGSWLTVV.

This chain uses TRBV12-5 with TRBJ2-2, with 12 bases lining up with TRBD2. J was trimmed by 6 bases and V by 6 bases; bases with no gene match: 8. Looked up from germline, CDR1 is LGHNT and CDR2 is FRNRAP. The CDR3 sequence is 16 residues long. The chain's CDR3 is CASGDRLAGAAGELFF. CDR3 in DNA: TGTGCTAGTGGCGACAGACTAGCGGGAGCCGCCGGGGAGCTGTTTTTT.

As DNA, the CDR3 is TGTGCCAGCAGCCCGTACAAGGACAGCTCCCAGTACTTC. This codes for CASSPYKDSSQYF. The rearrangement uses TRBV9 and TRBJ2-4; D might be TRBD1 (6 bases). This CDR3 has 13 amino acids. CDR1 is SGDLS and CDR2 is YYNGEE in the germline V gene. Trimming removed 4 bases from V and 13 bases from J, with 18 bases in between.

CDR3 coding DNA: TGCGCCAGCAGCCAACGCGTAACAGGGTCGGGATATGGCTACACCTTC. It specifies CASSQRVTGSGYGYTF. The V call is TRBV4-3, the J call TRBJ1-2; possible D gene TRBD1, 6 bases. The CDR3 is 16 amino acids. V was clipped by 2 bases and J by 5 bases, with 18 bases between them. Germline CDR1 reads LGHNA; CDR2 reads YSLEER.